The rows below give T cell receptor beta chains drawn from one sample of a study of cytomegalovirus exposure and HLA in healthy donors. Here immunoSEQ multiplex PCR was the method, and the copy in TCRdb shows in-frame clones only, minus some. The sample lists about 240,000 clones, approximately 86% seen once, with about 1.2% in the top ten. The sequenced sample was PBMCs. These receptor sequences come from a woman aged 25 to 45 in good health and CMV-seropositive. Each CDR3 is given with its conserved first and last residue. A D gene is named only where the DNA matches it firmly. Rows may omit the clone size; those that give it use once, few, many or a size class.

d_call j_call v_call clone_size cdr3_nt cdr3_aa
. TRBJ1-4 TRBV5-1 . TGCGCCAGCAGCCGTTCGACAGGATTGGGTGAAAAACTGTTTTTT CASSRSTGLGEKLFF
. TRBJ2-7 TRBV19 . TGTGCCAGTAGTGCCGGGAGTGCCTACGAGCAGTACTTC CASSAGSAYEQYF
. TRBJ2-7 TRBV7-9 . TGTGCCACCTCTCCGGGATCCCTCTACGAGCAGTACTTC CATSPGSLYEQYF
. TRBJ2-1 TRBV6-1 . TGTGCCAGCAGTGAAACCCCAAGGGGGTTCCAGTTCTTC CASSETPRGFQFF
TRBD2 TRBJ2-1 TRBV28 . TGTGCCAGCAGTCGAACTAGCGGGAGGATGAATGAGCAGTTCTTC CASSRTSGRMNEQFF
TRBD2 TRBJ2-1 TRBV18 . TGTGCCAGCTCACCACCTCGAACACTAGCGGGGAATGAGCAGTTCTTC CASSPPRTLAGNEQFF
TRBD2 TRBJ2-3 TRBV28 . TGTGCCAGCAGTATCCCGGGACTAGCGGGAGGAGATACGCAGTATTTT CASSIPGLAGGDTQYF
TRBD1 TRBJ2-3 TRBV19 few TGTGCCAGTAGACCACCAGGGACAGTCTCATGGGATACGCAGTATTTT CASRPPGTVSWDTQYF
TRBD1 TRBJ1-2 TRBV19 . TGTGCCAGTAGTATGGGACAGCCCCCTGGCTATGGCTACACCTTC CASSMGQPPGYGYTF
. TRBJ2-7 TRBV5-1 . TGCGCCAGCAGCCAAGACCCGACTGCCACCTACGAGCAGTACTTC CASSQDPTATYEQYF
. TRBJ1-4 TRBV28 . TGTGCCAGCAGTTTTCCCTCAGGTCTGCATGCAACTAATGAAAAACTGTTTTTT CASSFPSGLHATNEKLFF
TRBD2 TRBJ2-1 TRBV27 once TGTGCCAGCAGTATTCTAGCGGGAGGGCCACTCTATGAGCAGTTCTTC CASSILAGGPLYEQFF
. TRBJ1-1 TRBV6-1 . TGTGCCAGCCGCGCCCTTGGGAACACTGAAGCTTTCTTT CASRALGNTEAFF
. TRBJ2-5 TRBV7-2 . TGTGCCAGCAGCTTAGCTTCGGGACTAGAGACCCAGTACTTC CASSLASGLETQYF
. TRBJ1-1 TRBV6-5 . TGTGCCACTCAGGGAGGGACTGAAGCTTTCTTT CATQGGTEAFF
TRBD2 TRBJ2-1 TRBV5-1 . TGCGCCAGCAGCTCCCTTCCTAGCGGGCCAAGCTCCTACAATGAGCAGTTCTTC CASSSLPSGPSSYNEQFF
. TRBJ2-3 TRBV1 . TGCACCAGCAGCTTCTTAGCGGGAGCTCAATCAGATACGCAGTATTTT CTSSFLAGAQSDTQYF
. TRBJ2-5 TRBV5-1 . TGCGCCAGCGCACCATTGGACATCGGGGAGACCCAGTACTTC CASAPLDIGETQYF
TRBD1 TRBJ1-1 TRBV7-9 . TGTGCCAGCAGCTACTATACAGGGGGCACTGAAGCTTTCTTT CASSYYTGGTEAFF
TRBD2 TRBJ2-3 TRBV29-1 . TGCAGCGTTATGGGACTAGCGGGGGTGGATACGCAGTATTTT CSVMGLAGVDTQYF